This record concerns one T cell receptor beta chain sequence. One end of the junction does not line up with germline, which may come from a read error. This sample stems from a study of OX40 agonist ivuxolimab in advanced cancers. Sequencing was performed with immunoSEQ multiplex PCR; in TCRdb, only in-frame clones are kept and a portion is missing. The data hold roughly 50,000 clones, with 80% to 85% observed a single time. The origin of this receptor is an adult with an advanced solid tumor such as melanoma, head and neck, liver or kidney cancer. This sample comprised CD4+ or CD8+ T cells sorted from blood, obtained in a trial of the OX40 agonist ivuxolimab.

In DNA form, the CDR3 reads TGTGCCAGCAGTAAAGCGGGGGGGCCTTACGCAGATACGCAGTATTTT. Translated, it gives CASSKAGGPYADTQYF. This chain uses TRBV6-1 with TRBJ2-3; TRBD2 agrees at 10 bases. This CDR3 is built from 16 residues. Germline V lookup: CDR1 MNHNS, CDR2 SASEGT.